The rows below give T cell receptor beta chains drawn from one sample of a study of human T cells and chemical hapten exposure. TCRdb analysed the reads with MiXCR anew, one entry per CDR3 protein. Here the sample spans around 120,000 distinct CDR3 sequences, around 9% being singletons. Sequencing input: whole blood. Receptors originate from a human donor in good health. Some clones in this sample may be carry-over from other donors' samples. Both conserved end residues are part of each CDR3. A D gene is named only where the DNA matches it firmly. For some rows the clone size is stated as once, few or many, or as a class when expanded; others skip it.

CDR3 length	J gene	D gene	clone size	V gene	CDR3 DNA	CDR3 protein
16	TRBJ2-1	TRBD2	NA	TRBV20-1	TGCAGTGCTAGATCGCCCGGGACTAGCGGGAGCGATGAGCAGTTCTTC	CSARSPGTSGSDEQFF
14	TRBJ1-1	NA	few	TRBV20-1	TGCAGTGCTAGAGTCGAGGGGTCTAACACTGAAGCTTTCTTT	CSARVEGSNTEAFF
16	TRBJ1-1	TRBD1	few	TRBV6-6	TGTGCCAGCAGTCATCCCGGGACAGGTATGAACACTGAAGCTTTCTTT	CASSHPGTGMNTEAFF
14	TRBJ1-6	NA	NA	TRBV11-2	TGTGCCAGCAGCGCCGGGGACATTGATTCACCCCTCCACTTT	CASSAGDIDSPLHF
13	TRBJ2-1	NA	NA	TRBV6-1	TGTGCCAGCACCACTCGGGGCTACAATGAGCAGTTCTTC	CASTTRGYNEQFF
15	TRBJ2-5	TRBD1	NA	TRBV5-1	TGCGCCAGCAGCTTCCTGGGACAGGGGAAGGAGACCCAGTACTTC	CASSFLGQGKETQYF
13	TRBJ1-1	NA	many	TRBV7-2	TGTGCAAGCAGCAGGAGTATGAACACTGAAGCTTTCTTT	CASSRSMNTEAFF
15	TRBJ1-6	TRBD1	many	TRBV6-5	TGTGCCAGCAGTTACTCGGGGCAGGGACAGTCACCCCTCCACTTT	CASSYSGQGQSPLHF
22	TRBJ1-5	TRBD1	NA	TRBV6-1	TGTGCCAGCAGTGAAAGGGACAGGGGGCGCGTCCCCTACGACTATAGCAATCAGCCCCAGCATTTT	CASSERDRGRVPYDYSNQPQHF
11	TRBJ2-7	NA	few	TRBV12-3/TRBV12-4	TGTGCCAGCAGTTTTCAGGGAGAGCAGTACTTC	CASSFQGEQYF
19	TRBJ2-6	NA	many	TRBV3-1	TGTGCCAGCAGCCAAGTTTACCACAGATTAAGCTCTGGGGCCAACGTCCTGACTTTC	CASSQVYHRLSSGANVLTF
14	TRBJ2-7	NA	many	TRBV12-3/TRBV12-4	TGTGCCAGCAGTCCCGGGAGCCTCTCCTACGAGCAGTACTTC	CASSPGSLSYEQYF
19	TRBJ1-3	TRBD1	few	TRBV10-3	TGTGCCATCAGTGACCGGGACAGGGCAACCATAAACTCTGGAAACACCATATATTTT	CAISDRDRATINSGNTIYF
14	TRBJ2-1	TRBD2	NA	TRBV5-6	TGTGCCAGCAGCTCGAGGACTAGCGGGTTTGAGCAGTTCTTC	CASSSRTSGFEQFF
13	TRBJ2-2	NA	many	TRBV6-1	TGTGCCAGCAGTGTGGACATTGCCGGGGAGCTGTTTTTT	CASSVDIAGELFF
17	TRBJ2-1	NA	NA	TRBV27	TGTGCCAGCAGATACTCCTTCGGGAGGAGGGGGTACAATGAGCAGTTCTTC	CASRYSFGRRGYNEQFF
14	TRBJ2-5	NA	many	TRBV7-6	TGTGCCAGCAGCCCGACAGGAGGAGCAGAGACCCAGTACTTC	CASSPTGGAETQYF
15	TRBJ1-1	NA	many	TRBV5-6	TGTGCCAGCAGCTTGGCCGGGCAGGGCGACACTGAAGCTTTCTTT	CASSLAGQGDTEAFF
16	TRBJ2-3	TRBD2	few	TRBV18	TGTGCCAGCTCCCACGGACTAGCGGGGGTCACAGATACGCAGTATTTT	CASSHGLAGVTDTQYF
15	TRBJ1-1	NA	many	TRBV27	TGTGCCAGCAGTGTTCAAGGCCTCATGAACACTGAAGCTTTCTTT	CASSVQGLMNTEAFF
14	TRBJ2-5	NA	few	TRBV5-1	TGCGCCAGCAGCCCAGGACAGCCACAAGAGACCCAGTACTTC	CASSPGQPQETQYF
14	TRBJ2-7	TRBD2	many	TRBV20-1	TGCAGTGCTGGGGGCGGGGGGGCTTTCTACGAGCAGTACTTC	CSAGGGGAFYEQYF
14	TRBJ1-1	NA	many	TRBV6-1	TGTGCCAGCAGTGAAGCTCCGGGGTTTTCTGAAGCTTTCTTT	CASSEAPGFSEAFF
17	TRBJ2-3	NA	few	TRBV7-2	TGTGCCAGCACCTCCTTTCCGAGACGGGGCGGCACAGATACGCAGTATTTT	CASTSFPRRGGTDTQYF
15	TRBJ2-3	NA	few	TRBV5-1	TGCGCCAGCAGCTTGTTGAGTAGAGGCACAGATACGCAGTATTTT	CASSLLSRGTDTQYF
13	TRBJ1-1	NA	NA	TRBV7-9	TGTGCCAGCAGCTTAGGGTCGGACACTGAAGCTTTCTTT	CASSLGSDTEAFF
12	TRBJ1-1	NA	many	TRBV12-3/TRBV12-4	TGTGCCAGCAGTTTCATGAACACTGAAGCTTTCTTT	CASSFMNTEAFF
13	TRBJ1-2	NA	many	TRBV5-1	TGCGCCAGCAGCCCTTTTCTGAGAGATGGCTACACCTTC	CASSPFLRDGYTF
15	TRBJ2-7	NA	many	TRBV2	TGTGCCAGCAGGTCCCGACGCGGGACTGAGTACGAGCAGTACTTC	CASRSRRGTEYEQYF
12	TRBJ2-2	NA	few	TRBV7-9	TGTGCCAGCAGCCGGGAAGGCGGGGAGCTGTTTTTT	CASSREGGELFF
15	TRBJ2-3	TRBD2	NA	TRBV27	TGTGCCAGCAGTCTAGGACTAGCGAGATCAGATACGCAGTATTTT	CASSLGLARSDTQYF
15	TRBJ2-7	TRBD2	NA	TRBV6-5	TGTGCCAGCAGTTTTTTAGCGGGGGGTGCCTACGAGCAGTACTTC	CASSFLAGGAYEQYF
16	TRBJ2-1	TRBD1	few	TRBV19	TGTGCCAGTAGTCGAGAGGGACAGGGAACCTACAATGAGCAGTTCTTC	CASSREGQGTYNEQFF
16	TRBJ2-3	TRBD1	NA	TRBV9	TGTGCCAGCAGCGAGGACAGGACCACGAGCACAGATACGCAGTATTTT	CASSEDRTTSTDTQYF
16	TRBJ1-4	NA	NA	TRBV11-2	TGTGCCAGCAGCGCGGGGCATGAAGCCCTCGATGAAAAACTGTTTTTT	CASSAGHEALDEKLFF
13	TRBJ2-7	NA	few	TRBV29-1	TGCAGCGTTGTACCGCACCGACAGGACGAGCAGTACTTC	CSVVPHRQDEQYF
16	TRBJ2-2	TRBD2	many	TRBV5-4	TGTGCCAGCAGCCCGCTAGCGGGCCAGAGGACCGGGGAGCTGTTTTTT	CASSPLAGQRTGELFF
15	TRBJ1-1	NA	NA	TRBV7-6	TGTGCCAGCAGCTTAGCCAGGAGCAAGAGCACTGAAGCTTTCTTT	CASSLARSKSTEAFF
17	TRBJ2-3	TRBD2	many	TRBV7-9	TGTGCCAGCAGCTTCCCAGGGACTAGCGTTAGCACAGATACGCAGTATTTT	CASSFPGTSVSTDTQYF
17	TRBJ2-6	TRBD2	NA	TRBV20-1	TGCAGTGCTAGACGGGGGGGCCTCACATCTGGGGCCAACGTCCTGACTTTC	CSARRGGLTSGANVLTF
10	TRBJ1-2	NA	NA	TRBV6-1	TGTGCCAGCAGTGAATATGGCTACACCTTC	CASSEYGYTF
16	TRBJ2-3	TRBD2	NA	TRBV9	TGTGCCAGCAGCTTCGGACTAGCGGGGGAGACAGATACGCAGTATTTT	CASSFGLAGETDTQYF
13	TRBJ1-5	NA	many	TRBV2	TGTGCCAGCAGTGAAAGAGTTATTGAGCCCCAGCATTTT	CASSERVIEPQHF
14	TRBJ2-7	TRBD1	NA	TRBV2	TGTGCCAGCACCGCACAGGGGGTTGCCTACGAGCAGTACTTC	CASTAQGVAYEQYF
13	TRBJ1-1	TRBD1	few	TRBV12-3/TRBV12-4	TGTGCCAGCAGAGAAGACAGGGGATTTGAAGCTTTCTTT	CASREDRGFEAFF
15	TRBJ1-2	NA	many	TRBV20-1	TGCAGTGCTAACTACTTGGGAGACCCACCCTATGGCTACACCTTC	CSANYLGDPPYGYTF
11	TRBJ2-5	NA	many	TRBV7-9	TGTGCCAGCAGCTTCACGGAGACCCAGTACTTC	CASSFTETQYF
17	TRBJ2-1	TRBD2	NA	TRBV7-2	TGTGCCAGCAGCTTCGCTTTCCGAGCGGGAGCCTACAATGAGCAGTTCTTC	CASSFAFRAGAYNEQFF
12	TRBJ2-7	NA	NA	TRBV5-6	TGTGCCAGCAGCCTCCAAAGTAACGAGCAGTACTTC	CASSLQSNEQYF
11	TRBJ1-2	NA	many	TRBV20-1	TGCAGTGCTAGAGATAACTATGGCTACACCTTC	CSARDNYGYTF
12	TRBJ2-3	NA	NA	TRBV6-5	TGTGCCAGCAGTTTAGGAGGGGTTCAGCAGTATTTT	CASSLGGVQQYF
19	TRBJ2-3	NA	NA	TRBV5-4	TGTGCCAGCAGCTTGGTAGTCCTCGAAGGTGGATGGCGCACAGATACGCAGTATTTT	CASSLVVLEGGWRTDTQYF
15	TRBJ2-3	NA	few	TRBV11-2	TGTGCCAGCAGCTTGGTTAGAGGTAACACAGCTACGCAGTATTTT	CASSLVRGNTATQYF
14	TRBJ2-7	TRBD2	NA	TRBV14	TGTGCCAGCAGCCCGCCTCCAGCGGGGGGCGAGCAGTACTTC	CASSPPPAGGEQYF
16	TRBJ1-2	TRBD1	NA	TRBV3-1	TGTGCCAGCAGCCAAGATGGACAGGGAGTTTGGTATGGCTACACCTTC	CASSQDGQGVWYGYTF